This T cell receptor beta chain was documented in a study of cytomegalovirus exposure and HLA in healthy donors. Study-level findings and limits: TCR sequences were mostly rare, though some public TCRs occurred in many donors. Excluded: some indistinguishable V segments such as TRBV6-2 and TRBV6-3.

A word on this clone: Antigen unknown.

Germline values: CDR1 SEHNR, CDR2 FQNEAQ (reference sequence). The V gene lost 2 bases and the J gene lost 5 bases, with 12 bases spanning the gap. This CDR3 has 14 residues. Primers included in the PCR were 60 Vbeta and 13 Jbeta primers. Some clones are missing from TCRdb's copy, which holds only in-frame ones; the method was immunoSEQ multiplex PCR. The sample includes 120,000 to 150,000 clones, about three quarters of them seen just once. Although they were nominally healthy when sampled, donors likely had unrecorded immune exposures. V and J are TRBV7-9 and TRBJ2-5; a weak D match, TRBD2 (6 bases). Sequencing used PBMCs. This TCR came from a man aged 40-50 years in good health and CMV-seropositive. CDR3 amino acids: CASSLSGTAETQYF. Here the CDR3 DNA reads TGTGCCAGCAGCTTATCAGGGACTGCGGAGACCCAGTACTTC.